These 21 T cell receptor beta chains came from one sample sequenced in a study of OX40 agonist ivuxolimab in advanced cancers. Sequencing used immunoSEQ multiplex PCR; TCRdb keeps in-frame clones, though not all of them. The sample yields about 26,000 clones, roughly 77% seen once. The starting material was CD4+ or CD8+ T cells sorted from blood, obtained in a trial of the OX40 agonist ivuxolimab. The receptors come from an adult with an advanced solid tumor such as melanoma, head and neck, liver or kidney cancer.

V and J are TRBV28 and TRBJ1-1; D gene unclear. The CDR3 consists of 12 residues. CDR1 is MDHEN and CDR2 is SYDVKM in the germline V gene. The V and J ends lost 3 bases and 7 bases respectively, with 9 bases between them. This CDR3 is CASSFYGNEAFF. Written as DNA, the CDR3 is TGTGCCAGCAGTTTCTACGGTAATGAAGCTTTCTTT.

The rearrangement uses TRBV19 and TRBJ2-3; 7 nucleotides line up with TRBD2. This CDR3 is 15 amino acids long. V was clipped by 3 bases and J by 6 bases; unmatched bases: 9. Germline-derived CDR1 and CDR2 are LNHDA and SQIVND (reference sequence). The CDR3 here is CASSIGLAVGDTQYF. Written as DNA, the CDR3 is TGTGCCAGTAGTATTGGCCTAGCGGTTGGGGATACGCAGTATTTT.

The CDR3 region has the DNA TGTGCCAGCAGCCCTGACAATACGTGGGAGCAGTACTTC. It is translated as CASSPDNTWEQYF. The rearrangement uses TRBV14 and TRBJ2-7; D uncertain. This CDR3 has 13 residues. V shed 4 bases and J shed 7 bases, with 14 bases lying between them. Germline CDR1 reads SGHDN; CDR2 reads FVKESK.

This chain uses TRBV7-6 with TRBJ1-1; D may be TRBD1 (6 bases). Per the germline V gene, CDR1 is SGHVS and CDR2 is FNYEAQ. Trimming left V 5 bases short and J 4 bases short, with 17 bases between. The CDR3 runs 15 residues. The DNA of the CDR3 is TGTGCCAGCAGCGACAATTCAGGGGCGGGCACTGAAGCTTTCTTT. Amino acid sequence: CASSDNSGAGTEAFF.

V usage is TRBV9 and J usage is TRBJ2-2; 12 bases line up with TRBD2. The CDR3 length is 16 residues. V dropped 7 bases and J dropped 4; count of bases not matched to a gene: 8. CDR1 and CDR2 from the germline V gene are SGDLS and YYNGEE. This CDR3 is CASSPSGGAGTGELFF. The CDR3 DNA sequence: TGTGCCAGCTCGCCTAGCGGGGGGGCGGGCACCGGGGAGCTGTTTTTT. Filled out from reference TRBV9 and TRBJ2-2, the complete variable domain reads DSGVTQTPKHLITATGQRVTLRCSPRSGDLSVYWYQQSLDQGLQFLIQYYNGEERAKGNILERFSAQQFPDLHSELNLSSLELGDSALYFCASSPSGGAGTGELFFGEGSRLTVL.

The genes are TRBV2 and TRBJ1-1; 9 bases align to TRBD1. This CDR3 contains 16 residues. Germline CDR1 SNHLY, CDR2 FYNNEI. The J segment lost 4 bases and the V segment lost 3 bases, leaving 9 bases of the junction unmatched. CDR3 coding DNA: TGTGCCAGCAGTGACCTGAACAGGGGGCCTATCACTGAAGCTTTCTTT. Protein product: CASSDLNRGPITEAFF.

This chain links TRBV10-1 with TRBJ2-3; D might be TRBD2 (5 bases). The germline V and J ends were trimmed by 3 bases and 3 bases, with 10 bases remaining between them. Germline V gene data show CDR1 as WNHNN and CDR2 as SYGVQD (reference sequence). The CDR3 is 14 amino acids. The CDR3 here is CASSDPGLTDTQYF. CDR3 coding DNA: TGCGCCAGCAGTGACCCAGGACTTACAGATACGCAGTATTTT.

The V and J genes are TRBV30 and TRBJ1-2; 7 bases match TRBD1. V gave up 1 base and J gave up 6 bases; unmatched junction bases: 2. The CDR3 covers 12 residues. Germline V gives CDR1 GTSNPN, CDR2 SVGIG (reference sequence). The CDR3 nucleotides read TGTGCCTGGAGTGAGACAGGGAATGGCTACACCTTC. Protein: CAWSETGNGYTF.

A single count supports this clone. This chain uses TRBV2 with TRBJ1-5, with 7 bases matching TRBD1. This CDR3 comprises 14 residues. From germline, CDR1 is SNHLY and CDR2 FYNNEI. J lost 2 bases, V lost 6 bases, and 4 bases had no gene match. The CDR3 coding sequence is TGTGCCAGCAGGAGGGGGCGAGGCAATCAGCCCCAGCATTTT. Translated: CASRRGRGNQPQHF.

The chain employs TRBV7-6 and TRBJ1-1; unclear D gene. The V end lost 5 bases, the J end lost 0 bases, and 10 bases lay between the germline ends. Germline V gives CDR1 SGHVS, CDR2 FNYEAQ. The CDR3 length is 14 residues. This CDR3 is CASSPEGMNTEAFF. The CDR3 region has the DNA TGTGCCAGCAGCCCCGAGGGCATGAACACTGAAGCTTTCTTT.

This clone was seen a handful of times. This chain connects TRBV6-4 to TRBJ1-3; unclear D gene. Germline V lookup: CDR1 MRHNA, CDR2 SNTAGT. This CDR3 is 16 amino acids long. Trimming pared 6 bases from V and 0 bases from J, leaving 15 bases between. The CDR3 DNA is TGTGCCAGCAGATGGGCCGGTCCCTTCTCTGGAAACACCATATATTTT. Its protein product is CASRWAGPFSGNTIYF.

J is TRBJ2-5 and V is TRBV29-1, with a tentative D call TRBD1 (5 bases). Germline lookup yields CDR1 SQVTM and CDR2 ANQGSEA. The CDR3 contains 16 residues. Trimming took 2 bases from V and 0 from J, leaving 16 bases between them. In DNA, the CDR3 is TGCAGCGTTGAACAGGGCGTCTACAGATACCAAGAGACCCAGTACTTC. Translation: CSVEQGVYRYQETQYF. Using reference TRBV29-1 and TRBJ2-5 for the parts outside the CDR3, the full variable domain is SAVISQKPSRDICQRGTSLTIQCQVDSQVTMMFWYRQQPGQSLTLIATANQGSEATYESGFVIDKFPISRPNLTFSTLTVSNMSPEDSSIYLCSVEQGVYRYQETQYFGPGTRLLVL.

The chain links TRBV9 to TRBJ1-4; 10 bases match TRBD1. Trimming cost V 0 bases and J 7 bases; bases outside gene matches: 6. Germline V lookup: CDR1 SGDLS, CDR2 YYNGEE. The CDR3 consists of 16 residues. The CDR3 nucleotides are TGTGCCAGCAGCGTAGAGGGGACAGGGGCGGGTGAAAAACTGTTTTTT. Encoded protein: CASSVEGTGAGEKLFF.

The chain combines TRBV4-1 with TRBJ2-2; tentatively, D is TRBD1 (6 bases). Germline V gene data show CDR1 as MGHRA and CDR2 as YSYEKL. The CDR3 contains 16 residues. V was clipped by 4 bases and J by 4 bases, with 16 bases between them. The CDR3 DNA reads TGCGCCAGCAGCCGCGAACCGGGACACGGCACCGGGGAGCTGTTTTTT. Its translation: CASSREPGHGTGELFF.

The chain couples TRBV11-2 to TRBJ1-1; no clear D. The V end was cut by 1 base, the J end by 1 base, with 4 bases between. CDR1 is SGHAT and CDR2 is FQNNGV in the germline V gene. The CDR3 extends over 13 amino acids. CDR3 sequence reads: CASSLGWNTEAFF. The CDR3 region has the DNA TGTGCCAGCAGCTTAGGGTGGAACACTGAAGCTTTCTTT. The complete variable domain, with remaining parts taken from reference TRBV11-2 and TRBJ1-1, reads EAGVAQSPRYKIIEKRQSVAFWCNPISGHATLYWYQQILGQGPKLLIQFQNNGVVDDSQLPKDRFSAERLKGVDSTLKIQPAKLEDSAVYLCASSLGWNTEAFFGQGTRLTVV.

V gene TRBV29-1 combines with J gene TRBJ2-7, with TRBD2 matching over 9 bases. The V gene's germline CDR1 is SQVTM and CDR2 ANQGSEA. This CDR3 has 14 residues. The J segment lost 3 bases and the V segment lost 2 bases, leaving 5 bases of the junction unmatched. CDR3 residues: CSVELAGDFYEQYF. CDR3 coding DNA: TGCAGCGTTGAATTAGCGGGAGATTTCTACGAGCAGTACTTC.

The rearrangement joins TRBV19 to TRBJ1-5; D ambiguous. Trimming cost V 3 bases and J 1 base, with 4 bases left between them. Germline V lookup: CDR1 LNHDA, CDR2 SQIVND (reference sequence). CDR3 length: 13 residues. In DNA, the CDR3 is TGTGCCAGTAGTATGGGAAGCAATCAGCCCCAGCATTTT. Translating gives CASSMGSNQPQHF.

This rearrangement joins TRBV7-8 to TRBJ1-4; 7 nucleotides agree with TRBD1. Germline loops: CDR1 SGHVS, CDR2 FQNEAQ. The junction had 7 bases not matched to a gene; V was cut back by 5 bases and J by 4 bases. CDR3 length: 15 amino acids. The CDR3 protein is CASSPQTGNNEKLFF. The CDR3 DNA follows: TGTGCCAGCAGCCCCCAGACAGGGAATAATGAAAAACTGTTTTTT. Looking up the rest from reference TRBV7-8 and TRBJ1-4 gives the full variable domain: GAGVSQSPRYKVAKRGQDVALRCDPISGHVSLFWYQQALGQGPEFLTYFQNEAQLDKSGLPSDRFFAERPEGSVSTLKIQRTQQEDSAVYLCASSPQTGNNEKLFFGSGTQLSVL.

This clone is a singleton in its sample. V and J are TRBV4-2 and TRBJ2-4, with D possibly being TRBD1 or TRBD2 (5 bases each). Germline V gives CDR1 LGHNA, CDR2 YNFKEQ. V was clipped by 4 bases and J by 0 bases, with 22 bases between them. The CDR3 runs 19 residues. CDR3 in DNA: TGTGCCAGCAGCCGAGAGGGACGCCAAATGAGTATAGCCAAAAACATTCAGTACTTC. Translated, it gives CASSREGRQMSIAKNIQYF.

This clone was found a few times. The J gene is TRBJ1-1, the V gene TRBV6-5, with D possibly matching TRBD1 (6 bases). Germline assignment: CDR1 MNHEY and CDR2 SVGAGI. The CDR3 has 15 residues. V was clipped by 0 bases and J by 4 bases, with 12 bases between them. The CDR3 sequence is CASSYSTGFFTEAFF. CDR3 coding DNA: TGTGCCAGCAGTTACTCAACAGGGTTTTTCACTGAAGCTTTCTTT.

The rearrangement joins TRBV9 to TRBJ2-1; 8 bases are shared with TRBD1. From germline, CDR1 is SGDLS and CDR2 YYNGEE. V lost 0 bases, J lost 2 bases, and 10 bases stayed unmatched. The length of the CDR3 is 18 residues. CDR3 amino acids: CASSVATRGLLTYNEQFF. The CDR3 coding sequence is TGTGCCAGCAGCGTAGCCACCAGGGGGCTTTTAACCTACAATGAGCAGTTCTTC.